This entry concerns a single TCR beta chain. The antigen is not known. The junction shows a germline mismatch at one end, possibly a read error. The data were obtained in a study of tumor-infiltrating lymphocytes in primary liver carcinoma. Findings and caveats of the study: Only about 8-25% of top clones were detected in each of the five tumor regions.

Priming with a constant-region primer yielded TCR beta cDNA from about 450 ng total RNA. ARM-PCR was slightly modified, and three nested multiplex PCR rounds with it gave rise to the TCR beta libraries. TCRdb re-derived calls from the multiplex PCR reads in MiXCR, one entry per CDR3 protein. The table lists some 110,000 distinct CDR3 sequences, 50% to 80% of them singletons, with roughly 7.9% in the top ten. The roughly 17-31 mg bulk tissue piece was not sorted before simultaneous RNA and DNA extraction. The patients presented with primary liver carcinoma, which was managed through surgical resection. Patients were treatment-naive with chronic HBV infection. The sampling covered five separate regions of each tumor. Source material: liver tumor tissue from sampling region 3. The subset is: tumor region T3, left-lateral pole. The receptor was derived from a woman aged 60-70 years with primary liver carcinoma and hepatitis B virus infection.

The CDR3 spells CANAGTSGRAPDTQYF. The CDR3 DNA reads TGTGCCAACGCCGGGACTAGCGGGAGGGCCCCTGATACACAGTATTTT. The chain combines TRBV6-4 with TRBJ2-3; 16 bases match TRBD2. CDR1 is MRHNA and CDR2 is SNTAGT in the germline V gene. The CDR3 extends over 16 amino acids.